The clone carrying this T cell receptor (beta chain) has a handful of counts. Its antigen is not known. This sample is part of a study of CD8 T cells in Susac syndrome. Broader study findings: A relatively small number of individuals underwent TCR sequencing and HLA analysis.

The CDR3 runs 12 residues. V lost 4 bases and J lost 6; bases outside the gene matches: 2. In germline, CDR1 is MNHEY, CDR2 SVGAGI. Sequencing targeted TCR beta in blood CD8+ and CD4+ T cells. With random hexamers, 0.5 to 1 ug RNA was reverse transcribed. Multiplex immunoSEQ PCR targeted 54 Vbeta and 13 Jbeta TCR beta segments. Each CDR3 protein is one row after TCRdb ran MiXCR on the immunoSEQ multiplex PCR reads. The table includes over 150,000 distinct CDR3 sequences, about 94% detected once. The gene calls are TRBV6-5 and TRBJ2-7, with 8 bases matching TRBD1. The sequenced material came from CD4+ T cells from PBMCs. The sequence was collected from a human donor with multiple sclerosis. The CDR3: CASSSDRGEQYF. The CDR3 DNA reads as TGTGCCAGCAGTTCCGACAGGGGCGAGCAGTACTTC.